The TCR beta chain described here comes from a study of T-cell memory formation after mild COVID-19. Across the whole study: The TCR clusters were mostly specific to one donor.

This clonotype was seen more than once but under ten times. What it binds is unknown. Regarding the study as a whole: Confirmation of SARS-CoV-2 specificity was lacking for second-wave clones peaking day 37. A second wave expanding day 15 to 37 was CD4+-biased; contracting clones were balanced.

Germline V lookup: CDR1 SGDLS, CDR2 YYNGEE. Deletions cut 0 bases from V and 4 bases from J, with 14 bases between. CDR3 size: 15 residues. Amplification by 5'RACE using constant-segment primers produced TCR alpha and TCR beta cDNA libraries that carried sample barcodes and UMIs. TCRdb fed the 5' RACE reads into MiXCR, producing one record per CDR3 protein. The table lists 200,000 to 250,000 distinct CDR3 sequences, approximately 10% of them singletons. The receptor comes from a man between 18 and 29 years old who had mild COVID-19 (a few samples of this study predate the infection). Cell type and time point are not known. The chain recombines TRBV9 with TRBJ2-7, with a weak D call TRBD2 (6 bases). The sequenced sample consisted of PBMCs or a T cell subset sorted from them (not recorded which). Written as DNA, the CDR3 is TGTGCCAGCAGCGTAGGGGCAGGGAGGTCTTACGAGCAGTACTTC. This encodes CASSVGAGRSYEQYF.